The 13 T cell receptor beta chains below all came from one sample that was sequenced in a study of cytomegalovirus exposure and HLA in healthy donors. Generated by immunoSEQ multiplex PCR, the TCRdb table keeps only in-frame clones and is missing some. The sample yields about 62,000 clones, roughly 94% seen once. Sequencing was performed on PBMCs. The receptors shown here come from a woman in her late teens or twenties in good health and CMV-seropositive.

In nucleotides, the CDR3 is TGTGCCAGCAGGGAGGTGGCTAGCGGGTTCACAGATACGCAGTATTTT. Translating gives CASREVASGFTDTQYF. The chain carries TRBV2 and TRBJ2-3, with 8 positions matching TRBD2. Germline V CDR1 and CDR2: SNHLY, FYNNEI. V lost 6 bases, J lost 2 bases, and 10 bases stayed unmatched. The CDR3 has 16 amino acids. The variable domain in full, completed from reference TRBV2 and TRBJ2-3, reads EPEVTQTPSHQVTQMGQEVILRCVPISNHLYFYWYRQILGQKVEFLVSFYNNEISEKSEIFDDQFSVERPDGSNFTLKIRSTKLEDSAMYFCASREVASGFTDTQYFGPGTRLTVL.

The chain links TRBV6-5 to TRBJ2-1, with TRBD2 matching over 9 bases. Germline V gene data show CDR1 as MNHEY and CDR2 as SVGAGI. The J segment lost 5 bases and the V segment lost 6 bases, leaving 8 bases of the junction unmatched. The CDR3 spans 15 residues. CDR3 nucleotides: TGTGCCAGCAGCCTACTAGCGGGCCGAAACAATGAGCAGTTCTTC. It specifies CASSLLAGRNNEQFF.

This chain connects TRBV13 to TRBJ2-3, with D uncertain. Germline values: CDR1 PRHDT, CDR2 FYEKMQ (reference sequence). The CDR3 spans 13 residues. V dropped 5 bases and J dropped 2 bases, with 8 bases sitting between them. The CDR3: CASSHFPTDTQYF. For the CDR3, the DNA is TGTGCCAGCAGCCATTTCCCCACAGATACGCAGTATTTT.

This chain uses TRBV4-2 with TRBJ1-2; D gene unclear. The V gene's germline CDR1 is LGHNA and CDR2 YNFKEQ. Trimming removed 2 bases from V and 2 bases from J, with 18 bases in between. The CDR3 consists of 17 residues. CDR3 loop: CASSQLWERGKNYGYTF. Written as DNA, the CDR3 is TGTGCCAGCAGCCAACTCTGGGAGAGAGGAAAGAACTATGGCTACACCTTC.

V gene TRBV29-1 combines with J gene TRBJ1-2; TRBD1 matches at 9 bases. Looked up from germline, CDR1 is SQVTM and CDR2 is ANQGSEA. The CDR3 totals 14 residues. V gave up 3 bases and J gave up 5 bases; unmatched junction bases: 7. CDR3 in amino acids: CSVDISTGGYGYTF. The CDR3 DNA is TGCAGCGTTGATATCTCGACAGGGGGGTATGGCTACACCTTC.

This chain uses TRBV7-2 with TRBJ2-1; 13 bases line up with TRBD2. The V segment lost 7 bases and the J segment 0 bases; nucleotides outside the gene matches: 12. Germline V CDR1 and CDR2: SGHTA, FQGNSA. The CDR3 is made up of 19 amino acids. The CDR3 loop is CASTPPTSGGSSSYNEQFF. The CDR3 DNA sequence: TGTGCCAGCACCCCACCGACTAGCGGGGGGTCGAGCTCCTACAATGAGCAGTTCTTC.

The chain uses TRBV10-1 and TRBJ1-5, with D possibly TRBD1 on 5 matching bases. Between the trimmed V and J ends, which lost 9 bases and 7 bases, there was a span of 16 bases. The CDR3 is made up of 13 amino acids. CDR1 and CDR2 from the germline V gene are WNHNN and SYGVQD (reference sequence). CDR3 DNA sequence: TGCGCCAGGACAGCCGTTGAAGAACAGCCCCAGCATTTT. This sequence encodes CARTAVEEQPQHF.

This chain links TRBV6-6 with TRBJ1-3; TRBD1 agrees at 7 bases. The V segment lost 1 base and the J segment 0 bases; nucleotides outside the gene matches: 3. Germline V gene sequence: CDR1 MNHNY, CDR2 SVGAGI (reference sequence). The CDR3 is 16 amino acids. The CDR3 loop is CASSYWDSYSGNTIYF. The CDR3 nucleotides are TGTGCCAGCAGTTACTGGGACAGCTACTCTGGAAACACCATATATTTT.

The CDR3 DNA is TGTGCCAGCAGCCAAGAAGGGGGAAGGACCCTGAGGACTGAAGCTTTCTTT. Protein sequence: CASSQEGGRTLRTEAFF. V is TRBV4-2 and J is TRBJ1-1; D perhaps matches TRBD1 (6 bases). The CDR3 loop spans 17 amino acids. V lost 0 bases and J lost 5, with 19 bases in between. Germline CDR1 is LGHNA and CDR2 is YNFKEQ.

The V gene is TRBV19, the J gene TRBJ1-6; a possible D gene is TRBD1 (5 bases). Looked up from germline, CDR1 is LNHDA and CDR2 is SQIVND (reference sequence). V gave up 4 bases and J gave up 7 bases, with 11 bases separating them. This CDR3 has 14 amino acids. The CDR3 DNA reads as TGTGCCAGTAGTAGTGACAGCGACAATTCACCCCTCCACTTT. Translation gives CASSSDSDNSPLHF.

This clone was seen only once. The V gene is TRBV19, the J gene TRBJ1-5, with 9 bases that match TRBD1. Germline loops: CDR1 LNHDA, CDR2 SQIVND (reference sequence). The CDR3 is made up of 18 amino acids. With 3 bases clipped from V and 5 bases from J, the junction kept 14 bases outside the gene matches. In DNA, the CDR3 is TGTGCCAGTAGTATGGACAGGGGTAGTTTGGTATATTATCAGCCCCAGCATTTT. The encoded protein is CASSMDRGSLVYYQPQHF.

V gene TRBV5-1 combines with J gene TRBJ2-2; 9 nucleotides match TRBD1. With 4 bases clipped from V and 5 bases from J, the junction kept 9 bases outside the gene matches. Per the germline V gene, CDR1 is SGHRS and CDR2 is YFSETQ. The length of the CDR3 is 16 residues. The CDR3 coding sequence is TGCGCCAGCAGCATGGGACAGGGCCGGGGGACCGGGGAGCTGTTTTTT. Translating gives CASSMGQGRGTGELFF. Full variable domain (outside the CDR3, taken from reference TRBV5-1 and TRBJ2-2): KAGVTQTPRYLIKTRGQQVTLSCSPISGHRSVSWYQQTPGQGLQFLFEYFSETQRNKGNFPGRFSGRQFSNSRSEMNVSTLELGDSALYLCASSMGQGRGTGELFFGEGSRLTVL.

The chain carries TRBV5-4 and TRBJ2-1, with 9 bases that match TRBD2. The V and J ends lost 1 base and 9 bases, in that order; junction bases with no gene match: 8. The length of the CDR3 is 15 residues. Germline CDR1 SGHNT, CDR2 YYREEE (reference sequence). CDR3 nucleotides: TGTGCCAGCAGCTTGACCCTAGCGGGATTGCGTGAGCAGTTCTTC. This encodes CASSLTLAGLREQFF.